Listed below are T cell receptor beta chains from one sample, sequenced in a study of PD-L1 blockade in urothelial cancer. Some clones are missing from TCRdb's copy, which holds only in-frame ones; the method was immunoSEQ multiplex PCR. The sample includes 100,000 to 150,000 clones, 86% of them seen just once. Here the sequenced sample was PBMCs, taken around atezolizumab (anti-PD-L1) treatment. The receptors were sampled from a man in his fifties with urothelial cancer. CDR3s leave out the opening cysteine and the closing phenylalanine or tryptophan.

len	v_gene	j_gene	CDR3aa
14	TRBV5-4	TRBJ1-1	ASSSGTGTMNTEAF
12	TRBV19	TRBJ1-2	ASSSSSANYGYT
13	TRBV7-2	TRBJ1-1	ASSLHGSIGTEAF
10	TRBV30	TRBJ2-7	AWTRGGDEQY
15	TRBV7-9	TRBJ2-5	ASSSTGTGLIQETQY
17	TRBV30	TRBJ2-7	AWSVLLGLAGGLSYEQY
11	TRBV2	TRBJ1-1	ARGSGPNTEAF
13	TRBV9	TRBJ2-2	ASSVGAHNTGELF
11	TRBV2	TRBJ2-4	ASSPIAGGLRY
11	TRBV10-3	TRBJ1-1	AIRDLDGTEAF
13	TRBV27	TRBJ1-6	ASSRGLPHNSPLH
11	TRBV7-2	TRBJ2-7	ASSWPGFYEQY
14	TRBV28	TRBJ1-2	ASSLMPGQGNYGYT
12	TRBV6-1	TRBJ1-6	ASRLGQGSSPLH
16	TRBV4-2	TRBJ1-3	ASSRGGGSLLSGNTIY
17	TRBV28	TRBJ1-5	ASSRPGTGNVNSNQPQH
13	TRBV5-4	TRBJ2-7	ASSLKLAGAYEQY
11	TRBV19	TRBJ2-2	ASTGSNTGELF
13	TRBV5-1	TRBJ2-3	ASRQRPESTDTQY
11	TRBV18	TRBJ2-7	ASSTGDSYEQY
13	TRBV7-9	TRBJ2-3	ASSLVAGVVDTQY
12	TRBV2	TRBJ2-5	ASWDRGWEETQY
10	TRBV11-3	TRBJ2-7	ASSLGHDEQY
14	TRBV7-3	TRBJ2-1	ASSETGTGFNNEQF
11	TRBV2	TRBJ2-1	ASSEGPGQVAV
13	TRBV5-8	TRBJ2-7	ASIAGTDMIYEQY
9	TRBV18	TRBJ2-7	ASSEGYEQY
7	TRBV7-9	TRBJ1-1	ASSPTQS
11	TRBV7-7	TRBJ2-5	ASAQGLQETQY
11	TRBV30	TRBJ1-1	AWSVMANTEAF
12	TRBV30	TRBJ1-1	AWNPRGRNTEAF
10	TRBV29-1	TRBJ2-5	SARDSSMTQY
14	TRBV7-2	TRBJ2-4	ASSPRQDIAKNIQY
10	TRBV10-3	TRBJ2-7	AIRETGYEQY
13	TRBV6-5	TRBJ1-4	ASSLNRGLREKLF
12	TRBV5-1	TRBJ2-7	ASSSGVGAYEQY
9	TRBV30	TRBJ2-7	AWRRGYEQY
12	TRBV19	TRBJ1-5	ASSRGTRSQPQH
16	TRBV28	TRBJ2-7	ASSLYKLWTSGRDPTY
10	TRBV6-1	TRBJ2-7	ASLDRLGEQY
13	TRBV15	TRBJ2-2	ATSRGQRNTGELF
13	TRBV5-5	TRBJ1-5	ASSLYGDTNQPQH
12	TRBV30	TRBJ2-3	AWSGFGSTDTQY
12	TRBV5-1	TRBJ2-7	ASSLGGGPYEQY
16	TRBV4-1	TRBJ2-4	ASSQEEDRGIAKNIQY
12	TRBV10-2	TRBJ2-1	ASRTSDLYNEQF
9	TRBV20-1	TRBJ2-7	SASGSVEQY
12	TRBV19	TRBJ2-3	ASSRDRSTDTQY
14	TRBV5-6	TRBJ2-1	ASSLISESSYNEQF
10	TRBV27	TRBJ2-1	ASRGVGSEQF
11	TRBV7-2	TRBJ1-1	ASSADWNTEAF
13	TRBV11-2	TRBJ2-1	ASSLGLAGANEQF
10	TRBV5-4	TRBJ1-2	ASSQGPGGYT
13	TRBV7-8	TRBJ2-7	ASSLLPTVTYEQY
11	TRBV30	TRBJ1-1	AWSLGGNTEAF
13	TRBV19	TRBJ2-1	ASSKGLAGNNEQF
13	TRBV6-5	TRBJ1-3	ASSNPDRLGNTIY
13	TRBV7-9	TRBJ2-3	ASSLRSTSTDTQY
14	TRBV28	TRBJ2-1	ASSLSASGVGNEQF
13	TRBV5-1	TRBJ2-3	ASSLGGRITDTQY